This T cell receptor beta chain originates from a study of blood T cell repertoires in COVID-19 (dated by TCRdb to between 2020 and 2021). A note on the overall study: Samples covering the acute and convalescent phases of COVID-19 were provided by collaborators in the United States, Italy and Spain. The material from the prospective study consisted of cDNA or gDNA derived from T cells, B-cell-depleted T cells, or PBMCs. Deeply sampled blood TCRbeta repertoires from subjects exposed to, actively infected with, or recovered from COVID-19 were included in the dataset. The repertoires were released in a freely available public database meant as a resource for research on the immune response to SARS-CoV-2. Samples came from the ongoing ImmuneRACE study (first 160 participants) plus 1,254 subjects from 6 global collaborators. A de-identified subject ID, COVID-19 status, age in years and sex were almost always included in the sample metadata. Where available, HLA class I and class II types were taken from metadata supplied by the sample provider and were not determined by assay-based typing. Points the paper makes about the study in general: The quantity of clinical and demographic metadata differed by source and by participant and was supplied without curation.

The table lists this clone with a count of one. It has no known antigen specificity. The DNA is omitted, as the CDR3 cannot be located on it reliably, and the CDR3 follows TCRdb's listing. TCRbeta CDR3 regions were amplified from genomic DNA by means of the immunoSEQ Assay, a bias-controlled multiplex PCR. The original pipeline was this. The number of nucleated cells in each sample was estimated by amplification of reference gene primers within the assay. Sequence reads were collapsed and filtered to measure the absolute abundance of every unique TCRbeta CDR3 rearrangement. For each sample, productive Simpson clonality was calculated by taking the square root of Simpson's diversity index across productive rearrangements. The table was pulled from immuneACCESS by TCRdb, which kept in-frame rearrangements only. Such tables lose some clones; where checked, under half of the loss comes from unresolved V genes, and the rest has no known cause. V and J calls and clone size are given by that table; D and trimming were obtained from the DNA. The sample table lists about 400,000 clones, more than 75% of them with a count of one. Clones ranked in the top ten supply about 3% of the sample.

In the prospective study, participants were about 18 to 90 years old, resided in under 30 geographic areas of the United States, and were enrolled through a virtual design. In the prospective study, cohorts were assigned on the basis of participant-reported clinical history obtained from a screening survey and a study questionnaire. For ImmuneRACE Cohort 3, a participant was defined as recovered based on two consecutive negative NP/OP PCR tests, clearance by a healthcare professional, or resolution of symptoms. In the prospective study, whole blood, serum and a nasopharyngeal or oropharyngeal swab were collected from each participant by mobile phlebotomists. Additional blood draws and questionnaires over an approximately two-month period could optionally be provided by prospective study participants. Prospective study blood samples were shipped either frozen or at room temperature before DNA extraction.

Sequences MNHEY (CDR1) and SMNVEV (CDR2) are obtained from the germline V gene (reference sequence). From cysteine to phenylalanine, the CDR3 is 15 amino acids long. The sequence is built from TRBV27 and TRBJ2-1; the table's TRBD2 call for D was not verified on the DNA. Sequenced: PBMCs or T cells enriched from blood (not recorded which). The TCR originated in a woman in her 30s who had recovered from COVID-19. CDR3 loop: CASSSSTSGGSGQFF.